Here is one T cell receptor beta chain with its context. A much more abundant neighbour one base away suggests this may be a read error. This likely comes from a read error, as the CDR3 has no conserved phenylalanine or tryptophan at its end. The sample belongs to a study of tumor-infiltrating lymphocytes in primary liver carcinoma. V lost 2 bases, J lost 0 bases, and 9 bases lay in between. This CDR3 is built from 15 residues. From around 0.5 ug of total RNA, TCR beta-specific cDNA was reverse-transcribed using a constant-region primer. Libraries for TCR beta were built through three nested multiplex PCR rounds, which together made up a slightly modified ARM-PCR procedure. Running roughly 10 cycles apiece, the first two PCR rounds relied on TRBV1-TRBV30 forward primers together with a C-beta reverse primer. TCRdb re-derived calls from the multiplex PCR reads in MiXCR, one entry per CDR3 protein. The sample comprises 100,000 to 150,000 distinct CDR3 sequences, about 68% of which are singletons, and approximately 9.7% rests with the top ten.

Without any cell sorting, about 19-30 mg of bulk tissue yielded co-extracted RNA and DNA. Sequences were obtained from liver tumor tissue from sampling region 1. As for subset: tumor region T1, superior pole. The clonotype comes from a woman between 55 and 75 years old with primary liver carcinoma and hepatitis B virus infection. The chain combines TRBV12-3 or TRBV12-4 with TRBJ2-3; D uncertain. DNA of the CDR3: TGTGCCAGCAGTTTAAGGCCAACTAGCACAGATACGCAGTATTTG. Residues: CASSLRPTSTDTQYL.